Here is one T cell receptor beta chain with its context. What it binds is unknown. The entry originates in a study of cytomegalovirus exposure and HLA in healthy donors. It was with 60 Vbeta and 13 Jbeta primers that the PCR ran. TCRdb's copy holds only in-frame clones and misses some; the assay was immunoSEQ multiplex PCR. The sample holds roughly 180,000 clones; over 70% are singletons and the top ten take approximately 1.5%. Notes on the study in general: Several V segments, TRBV6-2 and TRBV6-3 among them, could not be told apart and were dropped. A later examination showed that TCR association rates differed by HLA locus, with DRB1 most and HLA-C fewest. There were reportedly fewer N-insertions in an Asian-associated ancestry cluster than the approximately 670-donor mean, in a later analysis. A further, later analysis showed that HLA-associated TCR beta chains (compared with equally common others) were more clonally expanded.

CDR3 length equals 12 residues. Germline V CDR1 and CDR2: GTSNPN, SVGIG (reference sequence). Between the trimmed V and J ends, which lost 1 base and 13 bases, there was a span of 14 bases. The sequence derives from a woman aged 25 to 39 in good health and CMV-seropositive. The sample consisted of PBMCs. The chain links TRBV30 to TRBJ1-5, with unresolved D. DNA for the CDR3: TGTGCCTGGAGTGGGGCCCCGGGGTCTCAGCATTTT. Its protein product is CAWSGAPGSQHF.